This T cell receptor beta chain was sequenced during a study of blood T cell repertoires in COVID-19. Libraries were prepared by immunoSEQ multiplex PCR; TCRdb keeps only in-frame clonotypes and omits some of them. The data show roughly 200,000 clones, around 76% seen once. Looked up from germline, CDR1 is SGHRS and CDR2 is YFSETQ. V dropped 1 base and J dropped 2; count of bases not matched to a gene: 3. The CDR3 contains 15 residues. This clone has a single count. What was sequenced was peripheral blood. This chain connects TRBV5-1 to TRBJ2-3, with 8 positions matching TRBD2. This sequence was found in a woman aged 55-75 years with COVID-19, enrolled during active disease. CDR3 residues: CASSLPSGPTDTQYF. CDR3 DNA sequence: TGCGCCAGCAGCTTGCCTAGCGGGCCCACAGATACGCAGTATTTT.